This TCR beta chain was documented in a study of T cell repertoires in cytomegalovirus infection. On the study more broadly: It was the public TCR beta signatures that indicated both CMV infection and matching HLA type.

TCRdb reprocessed the reads with MiXCR, giving one entry per CDR3 protein. The table includes some 150,000 distinct CDR3 sequences, about 6% detected once. This CDR3 has 14 residues. Germline CDR1 reads SSHAT; CDR2 reads FNYEAQ (reference sequence). This clonotype was observed many times. Its cognate antigen is unknown. At one of its ends the junction is not consistent with the germline gene, which may arise from a read error. Study conclusions and caveats: HLA-C-restricted, CMV-specific TCR beta clonotypes were dominant ex vivo.

The clonotype originates from a human donor in good health (CMV status not recorded). Some clones in this sample may be carry-over from other donors' samples. V and J are TRBV7-7 and TRBJ2-5; D gene uncertain. Sequences were obtained from PBMCs. The CDR3 DNA sequence: TGTGCTAGCAGCCCCGGGCCAGGCCAAGAGACCCAGTACTTC. Translating gives CASSPGPGQETQYF.